Presented here are 3 T cell receptor beta chains from one specimen sequenced in a study of T cell responses to AZD1222 COVID-19 vaccine. Clones were read by immunoSEQ multiplex PCR, and TCRdb kept only the in-frame ones, dropping some. The sample lists some 87,000 clones; approximately 90% were seen once. The sample here was peripheral blood, taken on day 0 of MenACWY control vaccination. The receptors originated from an adult in good health.

This clone was seen only once. The chain has TRBV12-3 or TRBV12-4 and TRBJ1-1, with a weak D call TRBD1 (5 bases). Trimming shortened V by 6 bases and J by 5 bases, and 10 bases separated the two germline ends. The CDR3 is 12 amino acids. CDR3 coding DNA: TGTGCCAGCAGACTAAGGGGAACTGAAGCTTTCTTT. It codes for CASRLRGTEAFF.

The chain employs TRBV27 and TRBJ2-5; D possibly uses TRBD1 or TRBD2 (5 bases each). This CDR3 is 17 amino acids long. The germline V gene encodes CDR1 MNHEY and CDR2 SMNVEV (reference sequence). The ends were cut back, 6 bases at V and 2 bases at J, with 22 bases in the middle. The CDR3 loop reads CASRSRTGTQRQETQYF. CDR3 sequence (DNA): TGTGCCAGCAGAAGTAGGACCGGGACCCAAAGACAAGAGACCCAGTACTTC.

This clone has just a few counts. This chain joins TRBV19 and TRBJ1-1; 9 bases align to TRBD1. This CDR3 comprises 13 residues. The V and J ends lost 8 bases and 4 bases, in that order; junction bases with no gene match: 5. The V gene's germline CDR1 is LNHDA and CDR2 SQIVND (reference sequence). The chain's CDR3 is CASGDRVSTEAFF. Written as DNA, the CDR3 is TGTGCCAGTGGGGACAGGGTAAGCACTGAAGCTTTCTTT. The full variable domain, with the rest looked up from reference TRBV19 and TRBJ1-1, is DGGITQSPKYLFRKEGQNVTLSCEQNLNHDAMYWYRQDPGQGLRLIYYSQIVNDFQKGDIAEGYSVSREKKESFPLTVTSAQKNPTAFYLCASGDRVSTEAFFGQGTRLTVV.